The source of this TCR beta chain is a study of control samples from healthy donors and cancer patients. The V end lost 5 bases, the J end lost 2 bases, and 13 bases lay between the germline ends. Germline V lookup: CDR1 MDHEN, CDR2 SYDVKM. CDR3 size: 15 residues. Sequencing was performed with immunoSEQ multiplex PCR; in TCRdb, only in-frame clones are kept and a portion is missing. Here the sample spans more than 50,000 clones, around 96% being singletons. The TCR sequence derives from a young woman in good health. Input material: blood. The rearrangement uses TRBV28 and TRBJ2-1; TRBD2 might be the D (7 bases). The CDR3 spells CASSPGGPTYNEQFF. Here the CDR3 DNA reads TGTGCCAGCAGTCCCGGGGGGCCGACCTACAATGAGCAGTTCTTC.